Following are 26 T cell receptor beta chains from one sample sequenced in a study of blood T cell repertoires in COVID-19. Produced via immunoSEQ multiplex PCR; TCRdb's table is partial and in-frame only. The sample shows about 370,000 clones, roughly nine tenths of them seen only once. The specimen was PBMCs or T cells enriched from blood (not recorded which). The origin of the receptors is a man aged 18 to 35 who had recovered from COVID-19.

J is TRBJ2-7 and V is TRBV28; 9 bases match TRBD1. J lost 2 bases, V lost 1 base, and 3 bases had no gene match. Germline V CDR1 and CDR2: MDHEN, SYDVKM. The CDR3 sequence is 15 residues long. In DNA, the CDR3 is TGTGCCAGCAGTTTATCCGGGGACAGGGCCTACGAGCAGTACTTC. Protein sequence: CASSLSGDRAYEQYF.

This clone was observed once. The chain recombines TRBV5-4 with TRBJ2-7; 7 positions agree with TRBD2. J was trimmed by 2 bases and V by 5 bases; bases with no gene match: 10. CDR3 length: 15 amino acids. Per the germline V gene, CDR1 is SGHNT and CDR2 is YYREEE (reference sequence). CDR3 nucleotide sequence: TGTGCCAGCAGTCAACTTGGCGGGGGAACCTACGAGCAGTACTTC. Protein: CASSQLGGGTYEQYF. Complete variable domain (other parts from reference TRBV5-4 and TRBJ2-7): ETGVTQSPTHLIKTRGQQVTLRCSSQSGHNTVSWYQQALGQGPQFIFQYYREEENGRGNFPPRFSGLQFPNYSSELNVNALELDDSALYLCASSQLGGGTYEQYFGPGTRLTVT.

The chain recombines TRBV11-2 with TRBJ1-1; D is ambiguous. V was trimmed by 2 bases and J by 6 bases, leaving 13 bases between them. The CDR3 length is 14 residues. Germline V gives CDR1 SGHAT, CDR2 FQNNGV. CDR3 region: CASSLFGERAEAFF. DNA of the CDR3: TGTGCCAGCAGCTTATTTGGGGAGCGCGCTGAAGCTTTCTTT.

The chain links TRBV28 to TRBJ2-7, with 8 nucleotides matching TRBD2. V was clipped by 6 bases and J by 4 bases; unmatched bases: 11. The CDR3 totals 15 residues. CDR1 is MDHEN, CDR2 SYDVKM, per germline. CDR3 nucleotide sequence: TGTGCCAGCAGGCCAGGGACTAGGCGGCGATACGAGCAGTACTTC. It encodes CASRPGTRRRYEQYF.

The chain is built from TRBV19 and TRBJ1-2, with 10 nucleotides matching TRBD1. This CDR3 spans 13 amino acids. The germline CDR1 and CDR2 sequences are LNHDA and SQIVND (reference sequence). V dropped 9 bases and J dropped 4; count of bases not matched to a gene: 5. CDR3 nucleotides: TGTGCCAGCCGGGACAGGGGATTCTATGGCTACACCTTC. It specifies CASRDRGFYGYTF. Using reference TRBV19 and TRBJ1-2 for the parts outside the CDR3, the full variable domain is DGGITQSPKYLFRKEGQNVTLSCEQNLNHDAMYWYRQDPGQGLRLIYYSQIVNDFQKGDIAEGYSVSREKKESFPLTVTSAQKNPTAFYLCASRDRGFYGYTFGSGTRLTVV.

The CDR3 protein is CASRETSLYNEQFF. The CDR3 DNA sequence: TGTGCCAGCCGGGAGACTAGCTTATACAATGAGCAGTTCTTC. The chain links TRBV2 to TRBJ2-1; TRBD2 matches at 7 bases. The CDR3 totals 14 residues. Per germline, CDR1 SNHLY and CDR2 FYNNEI. V was pared by 8 bases and J by 4 bases, with 8 bases of the junction left unmatched.

This clone was detected a few times. V gene TRBV6-2 or TRBV6-3 combines with J gene TRBJ1-4, with D perhaps matching TRBD1 (5 bases). Germline V lookup: CDR1 MNHEY, CDR2 SVGEGT. There are 14 residues in the CDR3. Trimming removed 7 bases from V and 7 bases from J, with 16 bases in between. CDR3 sequence reads: CASTPGGRIEKLFF. The CDR3 DNA reads as TGTGCCAGCACCCCCGGGGGTCGGATTGAAAAACTGTTTTTT.

The chain couples TRBV5-1 to TRBJ2-1; the D gene is possibly TRBD2 (7 bases). Germline V gene data show CDR1 as SGHRS and CDR2 as YFSETQ. Trimming pared 0 bases from V and 2 bases from J, leaving 12 bases between. The CDR3 runs 16 residues. CDR3 coding DNA: TGCGCCAGCAGCTTGGGCGGGGGCCCTACCTACAATGAGCAGTTCTTC. This sequence encodes CASSLGGGPTYNEQFF.

The chain uses TRBV6-5 and TRBJ2-1; TRBD1 is a possible D gene (6 bases). This CDR3 has 14 amino acids. From germline, CDR1 is MNHEY and CDR2 SVGAGI. The ends were cut back, 7 bases at V and 3 bases at J, with 13 bases in the middle. The CDR3 is CASTRDTDYNEQFF. In nucleotides, the CDR3 is TGTGCCAGCACCCGGGACACCGACTACAATGAGCAGTTCTTC.

V and J are TRBV10-3 and TRBJ2-5, with D perhaps TRBD2 (5 bases). CDR3 length: 14 amino acids. Germline CDR1 is ENHRY and CDR2 is SYGVKD. V lost 3 bases and J lost 4, with 12 bases in between. The DNA for the CDR3 is TGTGCCATCAGTGACAGAGGGAGAGGAGAGACCCAGTACTTC. Amino acid sequence: CAISDRGRGETQYF.

V usage is TRBV2 and J usage is TRBJ2-2, with 11 nucleotides matching TRBD2. The CDR3 length is 15 residues. After removal of 7 bases from V and 4 bases from J, the junction contained 5 bases not matched to a gene. The germline gives CDR1 SNHLY, CDR2 FYNNEI. The CDR3 region is CASMGTSGITGELFF. CDR3 nucleotides: TGTGCCAGCATGGGGACTAGCGGTATCACCGGGGAGCTGTTTTTT.

The rearrangement uses TRBV27 and TRBJ2-7; a weak D match, TRBD2 (6 bases). This CDR3 is 19 amino acids long. V lost 0 bases to trimming and J lost 2 bases, with 23 bases between them. Germline loops: CDR1 MNHEY, CDR2 SMNVEV (reference sequence). The CDR3 coding sequence is TGTGCCAGCAGTTTATCGTTCCGGGGAGGAGGGCGCCTCACCTACGAGCAGTACTTC. This gives the protein CASSLSFRGGGRLTYEQYF.

The V call is TRBV5-8, the J call TRBJ1-1; D gene ambiguous. CDR3 size: 12 residues. V gave up 4 bases and J gave up 9 bases, with 13 bases separating them. Germline loops: CDR1 SGHTS, CDR2 YDEGEE. This CDR3 reads CASSLSAGKAFF. The CDR3 region has the DNA TGTGCCAGCAGCCTCTCAGCAGGAAAAGCTTTCTTT.

V gene TRBV6-5 combines with J gene TRBJ2-3; possibly TRBD2 for D (6 bases). V was pared by 5 bases and J by 6 bases, with 18 bases between. CDR1 and CDR2 (germline): MNHEY, SVGAGI. CDR3 size: 15 residues. The CDR3 loop reads CASSPTAHGGDTQYF. The CDR3 bases are TGTGCCAGCAGTCCCACCGCCCATGGAGGGGATACGCAGTATTTT.

This clone was recorded only once. V is TRBV3-1 (or the pseudogene TRBV3-2) and J is TRBJ1-1; the D is unclear. Germline V gene lookup returns CDR1 LGHDT and CDR2 YNNKEL (reference sequence). V was shortened by 2 bases and J by 7 bases, with 8 bases between the two germline ends. The CDR3 loop spans 12 amino acids. CDR3 sequence reads: CASSQPGLEAFF. The CDR3 DNA is TGTGCCAGCAGCCAACCAGGTCTTGAAGCTTTCTTT.

V is TRBV7-9 and J is TRBJ1-6, with D possibly TRBD1 on 5 matching bases. V was cut by 5 bases and J by 9 bases, with 14 bases left in between. The V gene's germline CDR1 is SEHNR and CDR2 FQNEAQ (reference sequence). The length of the CDR3 is 14 residues. The CDR3 nucleotides are TGTGCCAGCAGCATCGGGACTGGGGTTTCACCCCTCCACTTT. Translating it yields CASSIGTGVSPLHF.

The V and J genes are TRBV25-1 and TRBJ1-2; D ambiguous. The CDR3 has 11 residues. Germline V gives CDR1 MGHDK, CDR2 SYGVNS. The V gene lost 6 bases and the J gene lost 2 bases, with 4 bases spanning the gap. The CDR3 region has the DNA TGTGCCAGCAGCTTAAACTATGGCTACACCTTC. This encodes CASSLNYGYTF.

The CDR3, as DNA: TGTGCCAGCAGCTTTGGACAGGGGGCGAATGGCTACACCTTC. This encodes CASSFGQGANGYTF. The chain joins TRBV7-6 to TRBJ1-2; TRBD1 matches at 11 bases. CDR1 SGHVS and CDR2 FNYEAQ come from the germline V gene. This CDR3 is built from 14 residues. Trimming took 3 bases from V and 6 from J; bases not matched to a gene: 3.

The chain employs TRBV6-5 and TRBJ2-7; weak D call: TRBD1 (6 bases). V was shortened by 4 bases and J by 6 bases, with 7 bases between the two germline ends. Germline values: CDR1 MNHEY, CDR2 SVGAGI. The CDR3 contains 11 residues. CDR3 sequence (DNA): TGTGCCAGCAGTTCAGGGGCCGAGCAGTACTTC. This codes for CASSSGAEQYF.

This rearrangement joins TRBV24-1 to TRBJ1-2; D unclear. This CDR3 is built from 11 residues. CDR1 is KGHDR, CDR2 SFDVKD, per germline. V gave up 9 bases and J gave up 3 bases, with 7 bases separating them. DNA of the CDR3: TGTGCCACCGGAGCTTACTATGGCTACACCTTC. It specifies CATGAYYGYTF.

The gene calls are TRBV28 and TRBJ1-2; D is perhaps TRBD1 (6 bases). The CDR3 has 12 residues. V lost 6 bases and J lost 7, with 12 bases in between. Germline CDR1 and CDR2: MDHEN and SYDVKM. The CDR3, as DNA: TGTGCCAGCAGGTCACAGGGTAGTGGCTACACCTTC. Its translation: CASRSQGSGYTF.

The chain combines TRBV5-6 with TRBJ1-3; TRBD1 is a possible D gene (6 bases). CDR1 is SGHDT, CDR2 YYEEEE, per germline. V gave up 0 bases and J gave up 11 bases, with 12 bases separating them. This CDR3 has 13 amino acids. The CDR3 reads CASSLGQGYAIYF. The CDR3 DNA is TGTGCCAGCAGCTTGGGTCAGGGGTACGCCATATATTTT. Complete variable domain (other parts from reference TRBV5-6 and TRBJ1-3): DAGVTQSPTHLIKTRGQQVTLRCSPKSGHDTVSWYQQALGQGPQFIFQYYEEEERQRGNFPDRFSGHQFPNYSSELNVNALLLGDSALYLCASSLGQGYAIYFGEGSWLTVV.

The chain combines TRBV11-2 with TRBJ2-1; no definite D call. Germline V CDR1 and CDR2: SGHAT, FQNNGV. Trimming left V 4 bases short and J 15 bases short, with 16 bases between. This CDR3 region has 12 residues. The CDR3 DNA follows: TGTGCCAGCAGCTCGACCCGGGTCGATCGGTTCTTC. Translated: CASSSTRVDRFF.

The gene calls are TRBV5-4 and TRBJ2-3; 7 nucleotides align to TRBD1. V lost 5 bases and J lost 6; bases outside the gene matches: 15. This CDR3 comprises 16 residues. Germline V CDR1 and CDR2: SGHNT, YYREEE (reference sequence). This chain's CDR3 is CASRRDRRLQGDTQYF. Here the CDR3 DNA reads TGTGCCAGCAGGCGTGATCGTCGCTTACAGGGGGATACGCAGTATTTT.

For this clone: Other nucleotide sequences from this sample produce the same CDR3. The CDR3 bases are TGTGCCAGCAGCTTGTTTGGGGGAGGCTCCTACAATGAGCAGTTCTTC. Translation gives CASSLFGGGSYNEQFF. The chain has TRBV5-5 and TRBJ2-1; tentative D call: TRBD2 (6 bases). Per germline, CDR1 SGHKS and CDR2 YYEKEE (reference sequence). The CDR3 is 16 residues long. Trimming cost V 1 base and J 0 bases, with 11 bases left between them. The variable domain in full, with the rest retrieved from reference TRBV5-5 and TRBJ2-1, is DAGVTQSPTHLIKTRGQQVTLRCSPISGHKSVSWYQQVLGQGPQFIFQYYEKEERGRGNFPDRFSARQFPNYSSELNVNALLLGDSALYLCASSLFGGGSYNEQFFGPGTRLTVL.

The J gene is TRBJ1-1, the V gene TRBV29-1; weak D call: TRBD1 (5 bases). The ends were cut back, 1 base at V and 1 base at J, with 10 bases in the middle. This CDR3 is 14 amino acids long. Looked up from germline, CDR1 is SQVTM and CDR2 is ANQGSEA. Here the CDR3 DNA reads TGCAGCGTTGAAGTTCGGGGGGAGAACACTGAAGCTTTCTTT. Translation: CSVEVRGENTEAFF.